The rows below give T cell receptor beta chains drawn from one sample of a study of OX40 agonist ivuxolimab in advanced cancers. Profiled with immunoSEQ multiplex PCR; TCRdb holds only in-frame clones, not every one. The profile shows tens of thousands of clones, 70% to 90% of them singletons. The specimen was CD4+ or CD8+ T cells sorted from blood, collected in a trial of the OX40 agonist ivuxolimab. The receptors were gathered from an adult with an advanced solid tumor such as melanoma, head and neck, liver or kidney cancer. CDR3s include the opening cysteine and the closing phenylalanine or tryptophan. The D gene is left open where the match is weak. Some rows have no size entry. The others give once, few or many, or a class for an expanded clone.

j_gene	d_gene	abundance	v_gene	CDR3aa	CDR3nt
TRBJ1-5	.	few	TRBV6-1	CASSELVDQPQHF	TGTGCCAGCAGTGAACTAGTAGATCAGCCCCAGCATTTT
TRBJ2-4	.	.	TRBV7-9	CASSLTGRGDIQYF	TGTGCCAGCAGCTTAACCGGCAGGGGAGACATTCAGTACTTC
TRBJ1-2	TRBD1	.	TRBV25-1	CASSPIQGVGGYTF	TGTGCCAGCAGCCCGATACAGGGGGTAGGGGGCTACACCTTC
TRBJ2-7	TRBD2	.	TRBV5-1	CASSLTSGAYEQYF	TGCGCCAGCAGCTTGACTAGCGGTGCCTACGAGCAGTACTTC
TRBJ2-2	.	.	TRBV2	CASSEARGTGELFF	TGTGCCAGCAGTGAAGCCAGGGGAACCGGGGAGCTGTTTTTT
TRBJ2-6	.	.	TRBV7-7	CASSSSGANVLTF	TGTGCTAGCAGCAGCTCTGGGGCCAACGTCCTGACTTTC
TRBJ1-4	.	.	TRBV7-2	CASSLGQRGNLFF	TGTGCCAGCAGCTTAGGCCAAAGGGGTAATCTGTTTTTT
TRBJ1-4	.	.	TRBV10-3	CAISPDRAELFF	TGTGCCATCAGCCCAGATCGCGCTGAACTGTTTTTT
TRBJ2-6	.	.	TRBV7-9	CASSATYSGANVLTF	TGTGCCAGCAGCGCCACTTACTCTGGGGCCAACGTCCTGACTTTC
TRBJ2-7	TRBD1	.	TRBV2	CASTSSGTGSREQYF	TGTGCCAGCACCAGTTCCGGGACAGGGTCGCGGGAGCAGTACTTC